This TCR beta chain was identified during a study of cytomegalovirus exposure and HLA in healthy donors. About the study: Falling in the Caucasian-associated ancestry cluster were approximately 84% of around 370 genotyped donors. Overall study results and limits: The study labeled around 160 TCR beta chains cytomegalovirus-associated. A likely sequencing artifact accounted for one observed cluster of highly shared sequence variants. Indistinguishable V segments such as TRBV6-2 and TRBV6-3 were excluded.

Both 60 Vbeta primers and 13 Jbeta primers went into the PCR. Clones were sequenced by immunoSEQ multiplex PCR, and TCRdb holds only the in-frame ones, with some missing. The repertoire holds some 150,000 clones, with 70% to 80% as singletons. Trimming removed 0 bases from V and 8 bases from J; junction bases left unmatched: 10. This CDR3 is built from 16 residues. CDR1 and CDR2 (germline): KGHSH, LQKENI. For this clone: Its cognate antigen is unknown.

Sequenced input: PBMCs. This receptor was identified in a woman aged 50 to 60 in good health and CMV-seronegative. The chain uses TRBV18 and TRBJ2-1, with TRBD2 identical over 7 bases. The CDR3: CASSPPRPSGGDEQFF. CDR3 in DNA: TGTGCCAGCTCACCACCGAGGCCTAGCGGAGGGGATGAGCAGTTCTTC. Full variable domain (missing parts from reference TRBV18 and TRBJ2-1): NAGVMQNPRHLVRRRGQEARLRCSPMKGHSHVYWYRQLPEEGLKFMVYLQKENIIDESGMPKERFSAEFPKEGPSILRIQQVVRGDSAAYFCASSPPRPSGGDEQFFGPGTRLTVL.